This T cell receptor beta chain was captured in a study of PD-1 blockade in classical Hodgkin lymphoma. Overall study: Nivolumab dosing for patients was 3 mg/kg, administered intravenously every 2 weeks. Study observations and caveats: Compared with healthy donors, newly diagnosed patients reportedly showed lower baseline TCR diversity.

The time point is: cycle 4 day 1 (C4D1), after 5 to 7 weeks of nivolumab. Brentuximab vedotin exposure varied, and every patient relapsed after autologous stem cell transplantation. To note about this clone: What it recognizes is unknown.

Produced via immunoSEQ multiplex PCR; TCRdb's table is partial and in-frame only. The repertoire holds more than 20,000 clones, roughly 90% seen once, with approximately 20% in the top ten. Deletions cut 3 bases from V and 9 bases from J, with 21 bases between. This CDR3 spans 15 amino acids. Germline CDR1 GTSNPN, CDR2 SVGIG (reference sequence). V is TRBV30 and J is TRBJ2-1, with D perhaps TRBD2 (7 bases). Specimen: peripheral blood mononuclear cells (PBMCs), collected before the fourth cycle of nivolumab. The sequence derives from a human donor with classical Hodgkin lymphoma. The CDR3 loop reads CAWRPVGGGLGEQFF. DNA of the CDR3: TGTGCCTGGAGACCCGTGGGGGGGGGCCTTGGTGAGCAGTTCTTC.